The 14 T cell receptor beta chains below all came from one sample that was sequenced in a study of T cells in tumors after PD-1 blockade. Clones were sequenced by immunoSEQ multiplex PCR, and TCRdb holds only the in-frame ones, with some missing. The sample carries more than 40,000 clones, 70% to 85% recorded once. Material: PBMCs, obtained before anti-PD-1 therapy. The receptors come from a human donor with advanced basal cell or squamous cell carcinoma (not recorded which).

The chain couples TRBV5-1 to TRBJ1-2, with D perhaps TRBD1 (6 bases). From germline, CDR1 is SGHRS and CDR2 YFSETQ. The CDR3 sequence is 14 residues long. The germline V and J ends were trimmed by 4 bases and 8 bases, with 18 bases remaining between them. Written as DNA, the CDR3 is TGCGCCAGCAGCCCGGGGGCCTCAGGGCCAGGCTACACCTTC. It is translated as CASSPGASGPGYTF. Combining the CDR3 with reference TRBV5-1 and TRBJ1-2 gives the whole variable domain KAGVTQTPRYLIKTRGQQVTLSCSPISGHRSVSWYQQTPGQGLQFLFEYFSETQRNKGNFPGRFSGRQFSNSRSEMNVSTLELGDSALYLCASSPGASGPGYTFGSGTRLTVV.

This CDR3 reads CASSRGTGGTYEQYF. The DNA for the CDR3 is TGCGCCAGCAGCCGGGGGACAGGGGGAACCTACGAGCAGTACTTC. This chain joins TRBV4-1 and TRBJ2-7, with 11 bases lining up with TRBD1. The CDR3 has 15 amino acids. V dropped 4 bases and J dropped 2; count of bases not matched to a gene: 4. Looked up from germline, CDR1 is MGHRA and CDR2 is YSYEKL.

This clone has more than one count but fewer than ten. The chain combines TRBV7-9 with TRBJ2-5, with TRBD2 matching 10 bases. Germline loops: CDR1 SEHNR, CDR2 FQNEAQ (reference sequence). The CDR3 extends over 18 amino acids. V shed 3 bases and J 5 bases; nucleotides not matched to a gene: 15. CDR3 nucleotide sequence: TGTGCCAGCAGCTTGGAAAATCTAGCGGGAGAGTTGTGGGAGACCCAGTACTTC. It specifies CASSLENLAGELWETQYF.

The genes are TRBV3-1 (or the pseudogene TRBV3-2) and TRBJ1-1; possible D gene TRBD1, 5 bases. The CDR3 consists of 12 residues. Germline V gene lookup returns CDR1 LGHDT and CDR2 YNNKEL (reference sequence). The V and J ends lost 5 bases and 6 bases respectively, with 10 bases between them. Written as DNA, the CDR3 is TGTGCCAGCAGCTACGGGACCCCTGAAGCTTTCTTT. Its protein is CASSYGTPEAFF.

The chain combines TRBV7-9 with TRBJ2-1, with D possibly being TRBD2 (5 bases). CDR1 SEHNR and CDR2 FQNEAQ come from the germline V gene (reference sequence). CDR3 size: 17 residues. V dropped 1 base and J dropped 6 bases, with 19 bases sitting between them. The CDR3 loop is CASSLVEAAAHANEQFF. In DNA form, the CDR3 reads TGTGCCAGCAGCTTAGTGGAGGCCGCCGCACACGCCAATGAGCAGTTCTTC.

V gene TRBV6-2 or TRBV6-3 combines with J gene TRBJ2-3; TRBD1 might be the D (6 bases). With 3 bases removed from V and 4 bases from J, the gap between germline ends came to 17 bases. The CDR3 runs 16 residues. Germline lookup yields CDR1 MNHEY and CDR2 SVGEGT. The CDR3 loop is CASSYGGSGWADTQYF. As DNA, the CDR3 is TGTGCCAGCAGTTATGGGGGCTCGGGCTGGGCAGATACGCAGTATTTT.

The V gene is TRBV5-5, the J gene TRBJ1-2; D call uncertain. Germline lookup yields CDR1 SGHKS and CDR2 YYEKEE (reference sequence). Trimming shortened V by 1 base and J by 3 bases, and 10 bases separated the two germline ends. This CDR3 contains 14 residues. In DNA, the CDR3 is TGTGCCAGCAGCTTGATCCCAGAGTACTATGGCTACACCTTC. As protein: CASSLIPEYYGYTF.

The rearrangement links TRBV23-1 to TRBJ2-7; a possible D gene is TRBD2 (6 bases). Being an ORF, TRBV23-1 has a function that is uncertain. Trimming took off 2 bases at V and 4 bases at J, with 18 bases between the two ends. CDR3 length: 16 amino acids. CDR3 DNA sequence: TGCGCCAGCAGTCAACCCCGCGGGGAACGTGGATACGAGCAGTACTTC. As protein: CASSQPRGERGYEQYF.

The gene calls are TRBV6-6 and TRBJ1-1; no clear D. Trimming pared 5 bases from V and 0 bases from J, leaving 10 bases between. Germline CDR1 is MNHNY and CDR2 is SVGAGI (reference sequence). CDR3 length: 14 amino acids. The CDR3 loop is CASSLGVMNTEAFF. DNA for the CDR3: TGTGCCAGCAGTCTCGGGGTGATGAACACTGAAGCTTTCTTT.

Here the CDR3 reads CASSLTLPGGLEETQYF. Written as DNA, the CDR3 is TGTGCCAGCAGCCTCACCCTCCCCGGCGGACTGGAAGAGACCCAGTACTTC. This sequence joins TRBV3-1 (or the pseudogene TRBV3-2) and TRBJ2-5; perhaps TRBD2 as D (5 bases). Trimming removed 4 bases from V and 3 bases from J, with 21 bases in between. CDR1 and CDR2 from the germline V gene are LGHDT and YNNKEL (reference sequence). The CDR3 is 17 residues long.

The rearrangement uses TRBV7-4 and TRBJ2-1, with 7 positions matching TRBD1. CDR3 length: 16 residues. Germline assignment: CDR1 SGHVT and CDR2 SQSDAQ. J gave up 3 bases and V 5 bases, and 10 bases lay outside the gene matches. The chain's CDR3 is CASSTCEGTDYNEQFF. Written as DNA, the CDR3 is TGTGCCAGCAGCACTTGCGAAGGGACAGACTACAATGAGCAGTTCTTC. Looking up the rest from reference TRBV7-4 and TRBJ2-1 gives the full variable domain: GAGVSQSPRYKVAKRGRDVALRCDSISGHVTLYWYRQTLGQGSEVLTYSQSDAQRDKSGRPSGRFSAERPERSVSTLKIQRTEQGDSAVYLCASSTCEGTDYNEQFFGPGTRLTVL.

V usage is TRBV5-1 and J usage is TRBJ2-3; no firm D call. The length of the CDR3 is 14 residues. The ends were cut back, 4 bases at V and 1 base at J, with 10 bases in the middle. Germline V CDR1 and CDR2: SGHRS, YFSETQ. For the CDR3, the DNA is TGCGCCAGCAGCCCGACTGTAGGCACAGATACGCAGTATTTT. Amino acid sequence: CASSPTVGTDTQYF.

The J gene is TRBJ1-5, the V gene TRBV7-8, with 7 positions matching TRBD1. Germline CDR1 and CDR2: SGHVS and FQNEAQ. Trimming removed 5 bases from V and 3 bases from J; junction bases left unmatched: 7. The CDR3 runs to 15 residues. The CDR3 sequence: CASSLWTGINQPQHF. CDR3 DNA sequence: TGTGCCAGCAGCCTTTGGACAGGAATCAATCAGCCCCAGCATTTT.

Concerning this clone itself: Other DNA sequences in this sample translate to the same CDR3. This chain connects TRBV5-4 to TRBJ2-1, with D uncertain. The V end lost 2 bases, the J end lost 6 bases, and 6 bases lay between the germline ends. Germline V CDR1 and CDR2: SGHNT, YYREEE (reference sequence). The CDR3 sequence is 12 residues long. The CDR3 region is CASSLWGNEQFF. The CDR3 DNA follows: TGTGCCAGCAGCTTATGGGGCAATGAGCAGTTCTTC.